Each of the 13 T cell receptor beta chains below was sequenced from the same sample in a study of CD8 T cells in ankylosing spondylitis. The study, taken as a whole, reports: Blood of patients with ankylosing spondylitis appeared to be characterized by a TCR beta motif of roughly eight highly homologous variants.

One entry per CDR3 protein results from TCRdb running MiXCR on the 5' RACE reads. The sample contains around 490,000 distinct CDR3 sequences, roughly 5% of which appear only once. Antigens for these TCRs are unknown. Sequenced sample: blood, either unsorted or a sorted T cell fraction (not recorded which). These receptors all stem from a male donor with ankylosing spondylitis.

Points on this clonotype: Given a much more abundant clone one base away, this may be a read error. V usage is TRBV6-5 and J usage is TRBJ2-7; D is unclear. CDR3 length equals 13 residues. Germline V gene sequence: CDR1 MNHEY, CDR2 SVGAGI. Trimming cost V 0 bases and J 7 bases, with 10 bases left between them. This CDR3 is CASSYSTNEEQYF. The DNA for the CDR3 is TGTGCCAGCAGTTACTCGACGAATGAGGAGCAGTACTTC.

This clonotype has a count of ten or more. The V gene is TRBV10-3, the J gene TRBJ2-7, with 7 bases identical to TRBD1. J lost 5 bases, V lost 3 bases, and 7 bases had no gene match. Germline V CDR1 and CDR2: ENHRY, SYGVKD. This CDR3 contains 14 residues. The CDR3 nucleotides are TGTGCCATCAGTGATAGAGACAGGGTCGACGAGCAGTACTTC. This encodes CAISDRDRVDEQYF.

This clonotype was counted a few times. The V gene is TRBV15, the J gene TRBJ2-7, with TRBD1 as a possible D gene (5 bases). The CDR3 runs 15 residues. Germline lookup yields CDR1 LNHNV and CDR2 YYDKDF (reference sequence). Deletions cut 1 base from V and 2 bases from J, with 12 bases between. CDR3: CATSRAQDTTYEQYF. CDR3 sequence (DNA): TGTGCCACCAGCAGAGCACAGGACACAACCTACGAGCAGTACTTC. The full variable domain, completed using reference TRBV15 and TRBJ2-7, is DAMVIQNPRYQVTQFGKPVTLSCSQTLNHNVMYWYQQKSSQAPKLLFHYYDKDFNNEADTPDNFQSRRPNTSFCFLDIRSPGLGDTAMYLCATSRAQDTTYEQYFGPGTRLTVT.

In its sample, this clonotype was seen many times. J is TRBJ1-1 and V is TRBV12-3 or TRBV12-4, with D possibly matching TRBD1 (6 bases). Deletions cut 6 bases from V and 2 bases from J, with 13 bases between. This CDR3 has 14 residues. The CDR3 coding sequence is TGTGCCAGCAGCTCCTGGACAGATAACACTGAAGCTTTCTTT. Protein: CASSSWTDNTEAFF.

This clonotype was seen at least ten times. DNA for the CDR3: TGCGCCAGCAGCTTATCGGACAGGGGGACTGAAGCTTTCTTT. It specifies CASSLSDRGTEAFF. The chain recombines TRBV5-1 with TRBJ1-1, with 10 bases aligning to TRBD1. The germline gives CDR1 SGHRS, CDR2 YFSETQ. Trimming cost V 2 bases and J 5 bases; bases outside gene matches: 3. The CDR3 sequence is 14 residues long.

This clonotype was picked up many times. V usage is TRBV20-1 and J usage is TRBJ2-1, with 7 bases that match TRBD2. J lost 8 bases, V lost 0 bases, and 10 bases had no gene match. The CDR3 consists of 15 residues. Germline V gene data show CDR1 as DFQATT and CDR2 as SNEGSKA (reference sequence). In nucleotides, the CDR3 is TGCAGTGCTAGAGATTACGGCGGGAGTCTCGATGAGCAGTTCTTC. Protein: CSARDYGGSLDEQFF.

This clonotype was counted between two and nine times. The CDR3 region has the DNA TGTGCCAGCAGTTCGAGCCCAGCTTTTAGCACAGATACGCAGTATTTT. Encoded protein: CASSSSPAFSTDTQYF. The V gene is TRBV9, the J gene TRBJ2-3; D ambiguous. V was shortened by 5 bases and J by 0 bases, with 16 bases between the two germline ends. The CDR3 contains 16 residues. The V gene's germline CDR1 is SGDLS and CDR2 YYNGEE.

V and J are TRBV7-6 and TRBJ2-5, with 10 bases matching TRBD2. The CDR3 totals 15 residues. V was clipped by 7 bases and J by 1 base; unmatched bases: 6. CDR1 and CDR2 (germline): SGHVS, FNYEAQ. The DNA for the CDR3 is TGTGCCAGCACGCAGCGGGGGGGTCCCCAAGAGACCCAGTACTTC. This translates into CASTQRGGPQETQYF.

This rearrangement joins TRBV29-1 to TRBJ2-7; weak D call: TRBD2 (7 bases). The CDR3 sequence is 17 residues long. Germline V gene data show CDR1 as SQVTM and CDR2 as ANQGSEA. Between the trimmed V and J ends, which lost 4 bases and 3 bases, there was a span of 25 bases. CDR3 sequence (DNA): TGCAGCGTTGGAGAACCCCTGGGTAAGGGGGGGAACTACGAGCAGTACTTC. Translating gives CSVGEPLGKGGNYEQYF.

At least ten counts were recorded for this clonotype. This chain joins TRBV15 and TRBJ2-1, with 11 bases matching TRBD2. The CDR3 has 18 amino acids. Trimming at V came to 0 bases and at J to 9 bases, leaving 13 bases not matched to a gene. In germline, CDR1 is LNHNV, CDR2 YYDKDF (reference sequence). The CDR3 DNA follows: TGTGCCACCAGCAGAGATCTCCAGGGTAGCGGGGGGGCTAGTGAGCAGTTCTTC. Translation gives CATSRDLQGSGGASEQFF.

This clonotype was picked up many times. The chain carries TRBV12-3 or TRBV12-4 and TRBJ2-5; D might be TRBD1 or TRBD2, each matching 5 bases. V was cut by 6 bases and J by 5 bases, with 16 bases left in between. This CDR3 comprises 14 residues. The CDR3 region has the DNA TGTGCCAGCAGCTTACTTGGGGACGGGGAGACCCAGTACTTC. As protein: CASSLLGDGETQYF.

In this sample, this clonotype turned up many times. The CDR3 loop is CASSFRSPFSGNTIYF. The CDR3 DNA reads as TGTGCCAGCAGCTTCAGATCGCCTTTCTCTGGAAACACCATATATTTT. J is TRBJ1-3 and V is TRBV7-2; D is uncertain. The length of the CDR3 is 16 residues. Trimming removed 3 bases from V and 0 bases from J, with 12 bases in between. CDR1 and CDR2 from the germline V gene are SGHTA and FQGNSA. The whole variable domain, filled in from reference TRBV7-2 and TRBJ1-3, reads GAGVSQSPSNKVTEKGKDVELRCDPISGHTALYWYRQSLGQGLEFLIYFQGNSAPDKSGLPSDRFSAERTGGSVSTLTIQRTQQEDSAVYLCASSFRSPFSGNTIYFGEGSWLTVV.

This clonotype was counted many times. CDR3 DNA sequence: TGTGCCAGCAGTTTGAGGGTGCGCTTCGAACAGAGCGGTCATGGCTACACCTTC. It is translated as CASSLRVRFEQSGHGYTF. J is TRBJ1-2 and V is TRBV12-3 or TRBV12-4; D gene ambiguous. CDR3 size: 18 residues. V lost 3 bases and J 6 bases, leaving 26 bases between the germline ends.